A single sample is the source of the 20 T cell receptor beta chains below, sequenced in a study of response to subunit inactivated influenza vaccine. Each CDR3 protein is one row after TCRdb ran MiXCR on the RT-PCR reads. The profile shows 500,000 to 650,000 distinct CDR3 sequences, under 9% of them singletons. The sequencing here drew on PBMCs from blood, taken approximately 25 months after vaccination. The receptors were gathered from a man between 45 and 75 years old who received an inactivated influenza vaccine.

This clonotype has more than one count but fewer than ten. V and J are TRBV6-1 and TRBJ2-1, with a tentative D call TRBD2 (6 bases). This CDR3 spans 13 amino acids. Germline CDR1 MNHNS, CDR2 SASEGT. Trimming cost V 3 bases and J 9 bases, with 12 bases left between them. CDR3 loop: CASSDTSSSEQFF. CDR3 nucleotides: TGTGCCAGCAGTGATACTAGCTCCAGTGAGCAGTTCTTC.

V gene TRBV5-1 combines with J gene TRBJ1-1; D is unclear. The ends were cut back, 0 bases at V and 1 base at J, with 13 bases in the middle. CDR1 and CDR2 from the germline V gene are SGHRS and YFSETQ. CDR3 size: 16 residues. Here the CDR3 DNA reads TGCGCCAGCAGCTTGGCCGGTGGCAGCCCGAACACTGAAGCTTTCTTT. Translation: CASSLAGGSPNTEAFF.

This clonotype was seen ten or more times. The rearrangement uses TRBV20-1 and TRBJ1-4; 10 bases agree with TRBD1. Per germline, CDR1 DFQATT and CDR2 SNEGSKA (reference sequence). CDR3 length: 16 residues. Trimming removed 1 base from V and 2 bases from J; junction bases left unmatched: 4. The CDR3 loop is CSARATGGATNEKLFF. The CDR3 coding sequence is TGCAGTGCTAGAGCGACAGGGGGCGCGACTAATGAAAAACTGTTTTTT.

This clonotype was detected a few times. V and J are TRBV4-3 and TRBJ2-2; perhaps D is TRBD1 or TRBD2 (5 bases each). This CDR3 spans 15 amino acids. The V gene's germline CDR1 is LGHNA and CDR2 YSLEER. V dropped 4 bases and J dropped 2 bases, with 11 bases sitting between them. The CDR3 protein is CASSRDGLNTGELFF. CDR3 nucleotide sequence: TGCGCCAGCAGCCGGGACGGGTTAAACACCGGGGAGCTGTTTTTT.

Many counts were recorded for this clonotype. The CDR3 spells CSAPSLRGSYEQYF. In DNA form, the CDR3 reads TGCAGTGCCCCTTCATTGCGGGGCTCCTACGAGCAGTACTTC. V is TRBV20-1 and J is TRBJ2-7; weak D call: TRBD2 (6 bases). Germline V gene data show CDR1 as DFQATT and CDR2 as SNEGSKA (reference sequence). V gave up 6 bases and J gave up 0 bases, with 15 bases separating them. The CDR3 is 14 residues long.

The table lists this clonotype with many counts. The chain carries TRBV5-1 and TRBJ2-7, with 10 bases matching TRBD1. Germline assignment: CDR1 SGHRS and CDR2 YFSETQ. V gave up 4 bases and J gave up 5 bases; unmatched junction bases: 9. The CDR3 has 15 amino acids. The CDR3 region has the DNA TGCGCCAGCAGCGGGCTGGGACAGGGGATCGACGAGCAGTACTTC. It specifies CASSGLGQGIDEQYF.

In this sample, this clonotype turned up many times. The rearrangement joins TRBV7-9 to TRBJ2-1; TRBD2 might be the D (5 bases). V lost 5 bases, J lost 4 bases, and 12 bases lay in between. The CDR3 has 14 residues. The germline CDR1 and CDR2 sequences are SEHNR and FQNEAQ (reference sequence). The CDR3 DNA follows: TGTGCCAGCAGCCCTGACGGCGGGTACAATGAGCAGTTCTTC. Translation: CASSPDGGYNEQFF.

In DNA, the CDR3 is TGTGCCAGCACGGACCTTTCTTATACCAGGGAACTGTTTTTT. Translated, it gives CASTDLSYTRELFF. The chain recombines TRBV7-8 with TRBJ1-4; TRBD1 is a possible D gene (5 bases). The V end was cut by 7 bases, the J end by 12 bases, with 21 bases between. Germline assignment: CDR1 SGHVS and CDR2 FQNEAQ. The CDR3 runs 14 residues.

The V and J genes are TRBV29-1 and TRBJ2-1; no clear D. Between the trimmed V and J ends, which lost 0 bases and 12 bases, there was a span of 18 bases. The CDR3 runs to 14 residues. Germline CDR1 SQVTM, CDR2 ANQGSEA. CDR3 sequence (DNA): TGCAGCGTTGAAGAAGGCGGCCGGCCCGATGCGCAGTTCTTC. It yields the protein CSVEEGGRPDAQFF.

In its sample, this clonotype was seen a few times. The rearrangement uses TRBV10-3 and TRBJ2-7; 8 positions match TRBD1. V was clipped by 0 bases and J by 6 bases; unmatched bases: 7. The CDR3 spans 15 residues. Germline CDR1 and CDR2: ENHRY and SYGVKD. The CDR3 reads CAISESRDRFGEQYF. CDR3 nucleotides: TGTGCCATCAGTGAGTCTCGGGACAGGTTTGGCGAGCAGTACTTC.

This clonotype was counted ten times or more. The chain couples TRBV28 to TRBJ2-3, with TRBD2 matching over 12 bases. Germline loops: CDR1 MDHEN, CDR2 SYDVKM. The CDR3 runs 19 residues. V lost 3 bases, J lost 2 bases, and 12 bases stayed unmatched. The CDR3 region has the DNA TGTGCCAGCAGTTTCTCCTTCATCGGACTAGCGGGACTCACAGATACGCAGTATTTT. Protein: CASSFSFIGLAGLTDTQYF. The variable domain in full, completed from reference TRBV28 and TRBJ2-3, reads DVKVTQSSRYLVKRTGEKVFLECVQDMDHENMFWYRQDPGLGLRLIYFSYDVKMKEKGDIPEGYSVSREKKERFSLILESASTNQTSMYLCASSFSFIGLAGLTDTQYFGPGTRLTVL.

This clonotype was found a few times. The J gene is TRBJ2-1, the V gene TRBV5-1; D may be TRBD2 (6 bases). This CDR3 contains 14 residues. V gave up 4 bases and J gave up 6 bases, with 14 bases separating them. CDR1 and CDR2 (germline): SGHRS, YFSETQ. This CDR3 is CASSPQIAANEQFF. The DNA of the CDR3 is TGCGCCAGCAGCCCTCAAATAGCGGCCAATGAGCAGTTCTTC. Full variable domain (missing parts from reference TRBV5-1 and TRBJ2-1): KAGVTQTPRYLIKTRGQQVTLSCSPISGHRSVSWYQQTPGQGLQFLFEYFSETQRNKGNFPGRFSGRQFSNSRSEMNVSTLELGDSALYLCASSPQIAANEQFFGPGTRLTVL.

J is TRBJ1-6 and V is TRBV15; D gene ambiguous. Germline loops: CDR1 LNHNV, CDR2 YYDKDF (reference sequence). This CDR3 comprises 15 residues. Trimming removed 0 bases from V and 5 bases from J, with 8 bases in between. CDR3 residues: CATSRDTGDNSPLHF. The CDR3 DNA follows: TGTGCCACCAGCAGAGATACGGGTGATAATTCACCCCTCCACTTT.

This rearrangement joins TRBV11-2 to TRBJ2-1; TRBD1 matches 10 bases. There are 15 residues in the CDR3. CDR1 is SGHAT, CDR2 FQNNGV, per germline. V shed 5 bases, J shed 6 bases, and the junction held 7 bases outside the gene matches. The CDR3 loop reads CASSDRGQASNEQFF. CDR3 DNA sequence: TGTGCCAGCAGCGACAGGGGGCAGGCGAGCAATGAGCAGTTCTTC.

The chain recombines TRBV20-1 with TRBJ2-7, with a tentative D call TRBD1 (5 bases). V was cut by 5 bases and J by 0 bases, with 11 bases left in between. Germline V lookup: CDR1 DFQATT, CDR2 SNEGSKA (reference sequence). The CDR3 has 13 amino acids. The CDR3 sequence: CSAVQASSYEQYF. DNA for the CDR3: TGCAGTGCTGTACAGGCCTCCTCCTACGAGCAGTACTTC.

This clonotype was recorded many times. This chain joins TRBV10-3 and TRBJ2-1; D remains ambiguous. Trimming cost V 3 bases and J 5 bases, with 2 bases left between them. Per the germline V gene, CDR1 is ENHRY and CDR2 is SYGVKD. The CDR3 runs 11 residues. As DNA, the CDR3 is TGTGCCATCAGTGAAGACAATGAGCAGTTCTTC. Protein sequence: CAISEDNEQFF.

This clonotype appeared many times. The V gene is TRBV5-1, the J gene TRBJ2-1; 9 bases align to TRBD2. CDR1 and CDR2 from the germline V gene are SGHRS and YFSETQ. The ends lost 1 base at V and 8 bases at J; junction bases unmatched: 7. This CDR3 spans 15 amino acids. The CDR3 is CASSLRREGRDEQFF. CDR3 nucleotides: TGCGCCAGCAGCTTGCGGCGGGAGGGCCGGGATGAGCAGTTCTTC. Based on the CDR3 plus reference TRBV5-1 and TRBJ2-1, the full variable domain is KAGVTQTPRYLIKTRGQQVTLSCSPISGHRSVSWYQQTPGQGLQFLFEYFSETQRNKGNFPGRFSGRQFSNSRSEMNVSTLELGDSALYLCASSLRREGRDEQFFGPGTRLTVL.

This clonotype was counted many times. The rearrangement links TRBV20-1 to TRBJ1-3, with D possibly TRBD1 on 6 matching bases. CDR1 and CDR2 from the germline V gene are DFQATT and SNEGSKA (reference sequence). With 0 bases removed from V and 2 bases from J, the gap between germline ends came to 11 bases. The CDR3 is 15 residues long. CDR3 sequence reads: CSARDGGRAGNTIYF. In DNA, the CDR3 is TGCAGTGCTAGAGACGGGGGCCGGGCTGGAAACACCATATATTTT.

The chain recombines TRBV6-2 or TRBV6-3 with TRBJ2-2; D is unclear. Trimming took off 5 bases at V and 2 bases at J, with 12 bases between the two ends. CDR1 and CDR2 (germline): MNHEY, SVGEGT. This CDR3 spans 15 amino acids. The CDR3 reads CASSNGETNTGELFF. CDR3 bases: TGTGCCAGCAGTAATGGGGAAACAAACACCGGGGAGCTGTTTTTT.

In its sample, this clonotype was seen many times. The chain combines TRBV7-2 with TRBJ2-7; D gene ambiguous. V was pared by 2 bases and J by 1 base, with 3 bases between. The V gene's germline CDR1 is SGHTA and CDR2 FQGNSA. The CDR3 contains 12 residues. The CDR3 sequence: CASSLWSYEQYF. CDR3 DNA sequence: TGTGCCAGCAGCTTATGGTCCTACGAGCAGTACTTC.